A single sample is the source of the 13 T cell receptor beta chains below, sequenced in a study of technical replicates of blood from four donors. Using immunoSEQ multiplex PCR, the repertoire was profiled, and TCRdb retains in-frame clones only, with some absent. The sample has 84,000 or so clones, roughly 93% seen once. Sequenced: T cells isolated from PBMCs. These receptors were obtained from a human donor in good health.

This sequence joins TRBV28 and TRBJ2-7; D possibly corresponds to TRBD2 (5 bases). This CDR3 contains 18 residues. Trimming left V 3 bases short and J 3 bases short, with 24 bases between. Germline CDR1 reads MDHEN; CDR2 reads SYDVKM. The CDR3 nucleotides are TGTGCCAGCAGTTTGTTAGATCTAGCTCGTAAGGCTCACTACGAGCAGTACTTC. This gives the protein CASSLLDLARKAHYEQYF.

CDR3 coding DNA: TGTGCCAGCAGTCCGGGGGGCTCTGGGGCCAACGTCCTGACTTTC. Protein sequence: CASSPGGSGANVLTF. The V and J genes are TRBV5-5 and TRBJ2-6; TRBD2 matches at 7 bases. V was pared by 5 bases and J by 0 bases, with 2 bases of the junction left unmatched. The CDR3 length is 15 residues. Germline assignment: CDR1 SGHKS and CDR2 YYEKEE (reference sequence).

The V gene is TRBV2, the J gene TRBJ2-2; 7 nucleotides match TRBD1. CDR1 and CDR2 from the germline V gene are SNHLY and FYNNEI. The J segment lost 7 bases and the V segment lost 4 bases, leaving 3 bases of the junction unmatched. The CDR3 loop spans 13 amino acids. CDR3 region: CASSGDSRGELFF. DNA of the CDR3: TGTGCCAGCAGTGGGGACAGTCGCGGGGAGCTGTTTTTT.

The rearrangement joins TRBV6-5 to TRBJ1-5, with D uncertain. V gave up 2 bases and J gave up 6 bases, with 5 bases separating them. The germline V gene has CDR1 MNHEY and CDR2 SVGAGI. CDR3 length: 12 residues. The CDR3 sequence: CASSYPLQPQHF. The CDR3 DNA is TGTGCCAGCAGTTACCCACTTCAGCCCCAGCATTTT.

J is TRBJ2-7 and V is TRBV7-9; tentative D call: TRBD1 (6 bases). Germline CDR1 reads SEHNR; CDR2 reads FQNEAQ (reference sequence). The CDR3 consists of 17 residues. Deletions cut 3 bases from V and 3 bases from J, with 21 bases between. The DNA of the CDR3 is TGTGCCAGCAGCTTTCCACCCGAACCCGACAGGAACTACGAGCAGTACTTC. Translated, it gives CASSFPPEPDRNYEQYF.

V and J are TRBV5-6 and TRBJ2-1; TRBD1 matches at 11 bases. Germline values: CDR1 SGHDT, CDR2 YYEEEE. J gave up 7 bases and V 6 bases, and 9 bases lay outside the gene matches. The CDR3 loop spans 15 amino acids. The CDR3 DNA reads as TGTGCCAGCACCCCCGGGACAGGGGGTCCGAATGAGCAGTTCTTC. This encodes CASTPGTGGPNEQFF.

The chain carries TRBV29-1 and TRBJ1-2; TRBD1 aligns across 8 bases. Unmatched junction bases numbered 6, after V lost 4 bases and J lost 5 bases. The CDR3 totals 13 residues. Germline V gene lookup returns CDR1 SQVTM and CDR2 ANQGSEA. The CDR3 protein is CSVAGQEGYGYTF. CDR3 DNA sequence: TGCAGCGTTGCGGGACAGGAGGGTTATGGCTACACCTTC. The whole variable domain, filled in from reference TRBV29-1 and TRBJ1-2, reads SAVISQKPSRDICQRGTSLTIQCQVDSQVTMMFWYRQQPGQSLTLIATANQGSEATYESGFVIDKFPISRPNLTFSTLTVSNMSPEDSSIYLCSVAGQEGYGYTFGSGTRLTVV.

The chain couples TRBV5-4 to TRBJ1-2, with TRBD1 as a possible D gene (6 bases). Germline V gene lookup returns CDR1 SGHNT and CDR2 YYREEE (reference sequence). V was pared by 4 bases and J by 3 bases, with 22 bases between. This CDR3 has 17 residues. The CDR3 sequence: CASSPTAGGLGDYGYTF. CDR3 bases: TGTGCCAGCAGCCCGACGGCGGGGGGCTTGGGCGACTATGGCTACACCTTC.

The gene calls are TRBV9 and TRBJ1-2; 10 bases align to TRBD1. The CDR3 runs 13 residues. Per the germline V gene, CDR1 is SGDLS and CDR2 is YYNGEE. V dropped 5 bases and J dropped 2; count of bases not matched to a gene: 0. The CDR3 DNA reads as TGTGCCAGCAGGGGACAGGGGAACTATGGCTACACCTTC. It translates to CASRGQGNYGYTF.

J is TRBJ2-5 and V is TRBV30; tentative D call: TRBD2 (6 bases). Germline V gene data show CDR1 as GTSNPN and CDR2 as SVGIG (reference sequence). The CDR3 contains 14 residues. V was clipped by 5 bases and J by 2 bases, with 15 bases between them. The CDR3 sequence: CAWWNRDSQETQYF. CDR3 DNA sequence: TGTGCCTGGTGGAACCGGGACTCGCAAGAGACCCAGTACTTC. Full variable domain (outside the CDR3, taken from reference TRBV30 and TRBJ2-5): SQTIHQWPATLVQPVGSPLSLECTVEGTSNPNLYWYRQAAGRGLQLLFYSVGIGQISSEVPQNLSASRPQDRQFILSSKKLLLSDSGFYLCAWWNRDSQETQYFGPGTRLLVL.

V is TRBV18 and J is TRBJ1-1; possibly TRBD1 for D (5 bases). Germline loops: CDR1 KGHSH, CDR2 LQKENI. V was clipped by 2 bases and J by 4 bases, with 11 bases between them. This CDR3 spans 14 amino acids. The CDR3 region is CASSPSPGGTEAFF. The CDR3 DNA reads TGTGCCAGCTCACCATCACCGGGGGGCACTGAAGCTTTCTTT.

The rearrangement links TRBV28 to TRBJ1-5; D is ambiguous. CDR3 length equals 16 residues. In germline, CDR1 is MDHEN, CDR2 SYDVKM. V lost 2 bases, J lost 4 bases, and 15 bases lay in between. The CDR3 DNA follows: TGTGCCAGCAGTTTAATCTCGGACGGCGGGAATCAGCCCCAGCATTTT. This translates into CASSLISDGGNQPQHF.

The CDR3 DNA reads as TGTGCCAGCAGTGAAGACGACAGGGATTACAATGAGCAGTTCTTC. As protein: CASSEDDRDYNEQFF. The J gene is TRBJ2-1, the V gene TRBV6-1; 7 positions match TRBD1. The CDR3 is made up of 15 amino acids. J lost 4 bases, V lost 1 base, and 4 bases had no gene match. CDR1 MNHNS and CDR2 SASEGT come from the germline V gene.